The 2 T cell receptor beta chains in this list originate from one sample, sequenced in a study of blood T cell repertoires in COVID-19. Sequenced by immunoSEQ multiplex PCR; TCRdb stores in-frame clones only, minus some. Among around 140,000 clones listed, approximately 89% were seen once. Sequenced sample: peripheral blood. These receptors came from a human donor in a cohort sampled during active COVID-19.

This chain uses TRBV7-3 with TRBJ1-6, with a possible D match to TRBD1 (5 bases). The V end lost 1 base, the J end lost 9 bases, and 13 bases lay between the germline ends. Germline loops: CDR1 SGHTA, CDR2 FQGTGA. The CDR3 totals 15 residues. Here the CDR3 reads CASSLNGRDGSPLHF. Here the CDR3 DNA reads TGTGCCAGCAGCTTAAACGGGAGGGACGGTTCACCCCTCCACTTT.

The CDR3 loop reads CASRRGGGDTGELFF. DNA for the CDR3: TGCGCCAGCAGGAGAGGAGGGGGGGACACCGGGGAGCTGTTTTTT. The chain joins TRBV10-2 to TRBJ2-2, with TRBD2 as a possible D gene (7 bases). Trimming took off 6 bases at V and 3 bases at J, with 14 bases between the two ends. CDR1 WSHSY and CDR2 SAAADI come from the germline V gene. This CDR3 comprises 15 residues.